What follows are 21 T cell receptor beta chains derived from one specimen sequenced in a study of blood T cell repertoires in COVID-19. Clones were read by immunoSEQ multiplex PCR, and TCRdb kept only the in-frame ones, dropping some. Here the sample spans fewer than 250,000 clones, around 90% being singletons. The specimen sequenced was peripheral blood. The receptor source for this set is a young man with COVID-19, enrolled during active disease.

For the CDR3, the DNA is TGTGCCAGCGGGACAGGGTCGAACACTGAAGCTTTCTTT. Residues: CASGTGSNTEAFF. The rearrangement uses TRBV7-2 and TRBJ1-1; 9 bases agree with TRBD1. The CDR3 contains 13 residues. Trimming cost V 8 bases and J 1 base; bases outside gene matches: 2. Germline V CDR1 and CDR2: SGHTA, FQGNSA. The entire variable domain, with the rest obtained from reference TRBV7-2 and TRBJ1-1, is as follows: GAGVSQSPSNKVTEKGKDVELRCDPISGHTALYWYRQSLGQGLEFLIYFQGNSAPDKSGLPSDRFSAERTGGSVSTLTIQRTQQEDSAVYLCASGTGSNTEAFFGQGTRLTVV.

The genes are TRBV20-1 and TRBJ1-2; TRBD1 matches 8 bases. V lost 5 bases and J lost 8; bases outside the gene matches: 4. The CDR3 is made up of 11 amino acids. Germline V gives CDR1 DFQATT, CDR2 SNEGSKA (reference sequence). CDR3 protein: CSAAGTGGYTF. CDR3 in DNA: TGCAGTGCTGCCGGGACAGGAGGCTACACCTTC.

The chain joins TRBV24-1 to TRBJ2-1; 8 bases fit TRBD2. The length of the CDR3 is 14 residues. Germline V gene lookup returns CDR1 KGHDR and CDR2 SFDVKD. CDR3 residues: CAISGAGGENEQFF. CDR3 bases: TGTGCGATCTCGGGGGCGGGAGGAGAGAATGAGCAGTTCTTC.

The J gene is TRBJ1-1, the V gene TRBV12-3 or TRBV12-4; D perhaps matches TRBD1 (6 bases). V lost 6 bases and J lost 6, with 14 bases in between. The CDR3 extends over 13 amino acids. The CDR3 protein is CASRRGRGAEAFF. The CDR3 bases are TGTGCCAGCAGGCGGGGGCGAGGTGCTGAAGCTTTCTTT.

The chain joins TRBV5-6 to TRBJ2-7, with D perhaps matching TRBD1 (8 bases). The CDR3 extends over 16 amino acids. The V end lost 0 bases, the J end lost 5 bases, and 18 bases lay between the germline ends. Germline values: CDR1 SGHDT, CDR2 YYEEEE. The CDR3 sequence is CASSLVKWTGRDEQYF. CDR3 coding DNA: TGTGCCAGCAGCTTGGTAAAATGGACAGGGAGGGACGAGCAGTACTTC. Combining the CDR3 with reference TRBV5-6 and TRBJ2-7 gives the whole variable domain DAGVTQSPTHLIKTRGQQVTLRCSPKSGHDTVSWYQQALGQGPQFIFQYYEEEERQRGNFPDRFSGHQFPNYSSELNVNALLLGDSALYLCASSLVKWTGRDEQYFGPGTRLTVT.

This clone was seen only a few times. The genes are TRBV6-4 and TRBJ1-2; 7 bases agree with TRBD1. Germline-derived CDR1 and CDR2 are MRHNA and SNTAGT. CDR3 size: 15 residues. The ends lost 6 bases at V and 0 bases at J; junction bases unmatched: 7. The CDR3 DNA reads TGTGCCAGCAGGGAAGGGACAGCTTCTAACTATGGCTACACCTTC. Amino acids: CASREGTASNYGYTF.

The chain links TRBV11-2 to TRBJ2-7; tentative D call: TRBD1 (5 bases). The CDR3 spans 12 residues. Looked up from germline, CDR1 is SGHAT and CDR2 is FQNNGV. V lost 7 bases, J lost 6 bases, and 13 bases lay in between. CDR3 residues: CASTIRGSEQYF. CDR3 bases: TGTGCCAGCACCATAAGGGGCTCCGAGCAGTACTTC.

The V and J genes are TRBV28 and TRBJ1-5; D gene ambiguous. Trimming stripped 2 bases from V and 7 bases from J, with 12 bases between. This CDR3 contains 14 residues. The germline V gene encodes CDR1 MDHEN and CDR2 SYDVKM. Here the CDR3 reads CASSLTPISQPQHF. CDR3 nucleotide sequence: TGTGCCAGCAGTTTAACTCCGATTTCACAGCCCCAGCATTTT.

The V call is TRBV28, the J call TRBJ2-7; D is undetermined. The CDR3 has 14 residues. In germline, CDR1 is MDHEN, CDR2 SYDVKM. Trimming took 1 base from V and 2 from J, leaving 9 bases between them. The CDR3 DNA is TGTGCCAGCAGTTTATCTGGTCTAACCTACGAGCAGTACTTC. Residues: CASSLSGLTYEQYF.

J is TRBJ1-6 and V is TRBV27; 9 bases map to TRBD1. CDR1 MNHEY and CDR2 SMNVEV come from the germline V gene (reference sequence). The CDR3 is made up of 20 amino acids. The V segment lost 4 bases and the J segment 6 bases; nucleotides outside the gene matches: 19. CDR3 DNA sequence: TGTGCCAGCAGTTCCCCCGCGGGACAGGGAGTGAGGGCCGGTAATTCACCCCTCCACTTT. Translated: CASSSPAGQGVRAGNSPLHF.

In this sample, this clone turned up a few times. This chain joins TRBV7-9 and TRBJ1-5, with 7 bases aligning to TRBD1. CDR3 length: 16 residues. The germline V gene encodes CDR1 SEHNR and CDR2 FQNEAQ (reference sequence). J gave up 4 bases and V 4 bases, and 10 bases lay outside the gene matches. CDR3 amino acids: CASSSGTEIWNQPQHF. CDR3 in DNA: TGTGCCAGCAGCTCCGGGACAGAAATCTGGAATCAGCCCCAGCATTTT.

CDR3 amino acids: CASSPGLARYEQYF. Written as DNA, the CDR3 is TGTGCCAGCAGTCCCGGACTAGCGAGGTACGAGCAGTACTTC. The chain links TRBV28 to TRBJ2-7, with 9 positions matching TRBD2. The CDR3 covers 14 residues. Trimming removed 5 bases from V and 4 bases from J; junction bases left unmatched: 6. CDR1 and CDR2 (germline): MDHEN, SYDVKM. The full variable domain, rest sourced from reference TRBV28 and TRBJ2-7, is DVKVTQSSRYLVKRTGEKVFLECVQDMDHENMFWYRQDPGLGLRLIYFSYDVKMKEKGDIPEGYSVSREKKERFSLILESASTNQTSMYLCASSPGLARYEQYFGPGTRLTVT.

The V call is TRBV19, the J call TRBJ1-1, with 9 bases lining up with TRBD1. Germline CDR1 reads LNHDA; CDR2 reads SQIVND (reference sequence). With V trimmed by 5 bases and J by 11 bases, 18 bases remained unmatched. CDR3 length equals 16 residues. The CDR3 sequence: CASSAPLRDRVEGAFF. The CDR3 nucleotides read TGTGCCAGTAGTGCGCCTCTCCGGGACAGGGTCGAGGGGGCTTTCTTT.

The chain has TRBV10-3 and TRBJ2-7; 7 bases are shared with TRBD2. Unmatched junction bases numbered 12, after V lost 7 bases and J lost 6 bases. The CDR3 length is 14 residues. Germline assignment: CDR1 ENHRY and CDR2 SYGVKD. The CDR3 region is CAITKAGSESEQYF. The CDR3 DNA follows: TGTGCCATCACCAAAGCGGGGTCGGAAAGCGAGCAGTACTTC.

Here the CDR3 DNA reads TGTGCCAGCAGTTACTCACTAGGACATAATTCACCCCTCCACTTT. This codes for CASSYSLGHNSPLHF. V usage is TRBV6-5 and J usage is TRBJ1-6; D remains ambiguous. Germline values: CDR1 MNHEY, CDR2 SVGAGI. The CDR3 has 15 amino acids. The ends were cut back, 0 bases at V and 5 bases at J, with 8 bases in the middle.

Comment on this clone: Germline is not matched at one junction end, which may reflect a read error. This chain links TRBV19 with TRBJ2-7, with TRBD1 identical over 9 bases. The CDR3 covers 16 residues. The germline CDR1 and CDR2 sequences are LNHDA and SQIVND (reference sequence). As DNA, the CDR3 is TGTGCCAGTAGCCAATTTACCGGGACAGGGAACTACAAGCAGTACTTC. It yields the protein CASSQFTGTGNYKQYF.

The chain is built from TRBV6-2 or TRBV6-3 and TRBJ2-1; tentatively, D is TRBD1 (6 bases). Trimming took 2 bases from V and 3 from J, leaving 8 bases between them. CDR3 length equals 14 residues. The germline CDR1 and CDR2 sequences are MNHEY and SVGEGT. The CDR3 sequence: CASSYGDNYNEQFF. The CDR3 DNA follows: TGTGCCAGCAGTTACGGGGACAACTACAATGAGCAGTTCTTC.

The chain recombines TRBV7-9 with TRBJ1-2; perhaps TRBD1 as D (5 bases). V was cut by 3 bases and J by 1 base, with 9 bases left in between. The CDR3 contains 14 residues. Germline V gene sequence: CDR1 SEHNR, CDR2 FQNEAQ (reference sequence). CDR3 sequence (DNA): TGTGCCAGCAGCTTGGGGGGAATTAACTATGGCTACACCTTC. This sequence encodes CASSLGGINYGYTF.

This sequence joins TRBV5-5 and TRBJ1-2, with a weak D call TRBD1 (6 bases). The CDR3 extends over 14 amino acids. Trimming left V 0 bases short and J 3 bases short, with 9 bases between. Germline CDR1 reads SGHKS; CDR2 reads YYEKEE (reference sequence). CDR3 amino acids: CASSLGAGDYGYTF. Written as DNA, the CDR3 is TGTGCCAGCAGCTTGGGTGCAGGGGACTATGGCTACACCTTC.

V and J are TRBV19 and TRBJ2-3; the D gene is possibly TRBD1 (6 bases). There are 14 residues in the CDR3. Trimming took 1 base from V and 3 from J, leaving 8 bases between them. CDR1 LNHDA and CDR2 SQIVND come from the germline V gene (reference sequence). The CDR3 spells CASSIGDTTDTQYF. In DNA, the CDR3 is TGTGCCAGTAGTATAGGGGACACAACAGATACGCAGTATTTT. The full variable domain, completed using reference TRBV19 and TRBJ2-3, is DGGITQSPKYLFRKEGQNVTLSCEQNLNHDAMYWYRQDPGQGLRLIYYSQIVNDFQKGDIAEGYSVSREKKESFPLTVTSAQKNPTAFYLCASSIGDTTDTQYFGPGTRLTVL.

J is TRBJ2-1 and V is TRBV12-3 or TRBV12-4, with D hard to call. Between the trimmed V and J ends, which lost 1 base and 4 bases, there was a span of 5 bases. The CDR3 sequence is 13 residues long. CDR3 loop: CASSLVNYNEQFF. In nucleotides, the CDR3 is TGTGCCAGCAGTTTAGTAAATTACAATGAGCAGTTCTTC.